This note documents a single T cell receptor (beta chain) sequence. This sample stems from a study of blood T cell repertoires in COVID-19. The CDR3 is 12 residues long. With 10 bases removed from V and 5 bases from J, the gap between germline ends came to 15 bases. Germline CDR1 reads LNHDA; CDR2 reads SQIVND (reference sequence). In the original analysis: Amplifying reference gene primers gave estimates of nucleated cell counts. Measured with immunoSEQ multiplex PCR; TCRdb has only the in-frame clones, and not every one. That table supplies the V and J calls and clone size; D and trimming were determined from the DNA. The sample lists some 670,000 clones; around 90% were seen once.

What was sequenced was peripheral blood. This receptor was obtained from a woman between 18 and 29 years old with acute or convalescent COVID-19. The V call is TRBV19, the J call TRBJ2-7; possibly TRBD2 for D (6 bases). The DNA of the CDR3 is TGTGCCACCCGGGGAGGAGGGAACGAGCAGTACTTC. Encoded protein: CATRGGGNEQYF. Together with reference TRBV19 and TRBJ2-7, the CDR3 gives the full variable domain: DGGITQSPKYLFRKEGQNVTLSCEQNLNHDAMYWYRQDPGQGLRLIYYSQIVNDFQKGDIAEGYSVSREKKESFPLTVTSAQKNPTAFYLCATRGGGNEQYFGPGTRLTVT.